The 21 T cell receptor beta chains given below trace back to one sample, sequenced in a study of blood T cells in healthy people across ages. Together with a sample-barcoded 5' primer, a J-beta primer mix was included in a second PCR lasting about 7 to 12 cycles. TCRdb reanalysed the 5' RACE reads using MiXCR and keeps one entry per CDR3 protein. The sample has roughly 1.6 million distinct CDR3 sequences, roughly a third seen once. Sequenced: blood. The receptors come from a woman in her 30s in good health.

This clonotype was seen only a few times. The gene calls are TRBV9 and TRBJ1-2; D unclear. The CDR3 has 14 amino acids. CDR1 SGDLS and CDR2 YYNGEE come from the germline V gene. V gave up 2 bases and J gave up 6 bases, with 14 bases separating them. The CDR3 sequence is CASSVGREEDGYTF. The CDR3 DNA follows: TGTGCCAGCAGCGTGGGTCGGGAGGAGGATGGCTACACCTTC.

Comments on this clonotype: This sequence may be a read error, since a much larger clone differs from it by one base. This chain connects TRBV3-1 to TRBJ2-7, with 8 bases matching TRBD2. The J call is doubtful: the DNA matches TRBJ2-5 better. CDR1 and CDR2 from the germline V gene are LGHDT and YNNKEL (reference sequence). The CDR3 spans 13 residues. The CDR3: CASNPGGPETQYF. The CDR3 coding sequence is TGTGCCAGCAACCCGGGGGGGCCGGAGACCCAGTACTTC.

The chain has TRBV7-9 and TRBJ2-1; D unresolved. The V gene's germline CDR1 is SEHNR and CDR2 FQNEAQ (reference sequence). This CDR3 is 18 amino acids long. V lost 2 bases to trimming and J lost 5 bases, with 22 bases between them. This CDR3 is CASSLTPPMGRNDNEQFF. The CDR3 coding sequence is TGTGCCAGCAGCTTAACCCCCCCAATGGGCAGGAATGACAATGAGCAGTTCTTC.

On this clonotype itself: This could be a read error, since a much larger clone is one nucleotide away. CDR3 amino acids: CASSSWTGQEQFF. CDR3 bases: TGTGCCAGCAGCTCCTGGACAGGGCAAGAGCAGTTCTTC. The rearrangement uses TRBV7-9 and TRBJ2-1; 8 bases are shared with TRBD1. This CDR3 spans 13 amino acids. Germline-derived CDR1 and CDR2 are SEHNR and FQNEAQ (reference sequence). V gave up 4 bases and J gave up 10 bases; unmatched junction bases: 6.

There are a few counts of this clonotype. The rearrangement uses TRBV2 and TRBJ2-7; D is perhaps TRBD1 (6 bases). The CDR3 runs 14 residues. Germline V gives CDR1 SNHLY, CDR2 FYNNEI. Trimming pared 6 bases from V and 0 bases from J, leaving 12 bases between. CDR3: CASRETGFSYEQYF. The CDR3 nucleotides read TGTGCCAGCAGGGAGACAGGATTCTCCTACGAGCAGTACTTC. The full variable domain, rest sourced from reference TRBV2 and TRBJ2-7, is EPEVTQTPSHQVTQMGQEVILRCVPISNHLYFYWYRQILGQKVEFLVSFYNNEISEKSEIFDDQFSVERPDGSNFTLKIRSTKLEDSAMYFCASRETGFSYEQYFGPGTRLTVT.

Only a few counts were recorded for this clonotype. The chain employs TRBV7-3 and TRBJ2-1, with D possibly TRBD2 on 5 matching bases. This CDR3 has 13 residues. With 3 bases removed from V and 10 bases from J, the gap between germline ends came to 13 bases. The germline V gene has CDR1 SGHTA and CDR2 FQGTGA. The chain's CDR3 is CASSFDAPGEQFF. The CDR3 DNA reads as TGTGCCAGCAGCTTTGACGCCCCGGGGGAGCAGTTCTTC.

This chain links TRBV20-1 with TRBJ2-7, with no clear D. The CDR3 is 13 residues long. CDR1 DFQATT and CDR2 SNEGSKA come from the germline V gene (reference sequence). Trimming took 1 base from V and 2 from J, leaving 9 bases between them. In DNA form, the CDR3 reads TGCAGTGCTAGAGGCCAGACTGCCTACGAGCAGTACTTC. Its protein is CSARGQTAYEQYF.

The chain employs TRBV28 and TRBJ2-7; D ambiguous. V lost 6 bases to trimming and J lost 0 bases, with 12 bases between them. The germline V gene encodes CDR1 MDHEN and CDR2 SYDVKM. CDR3 length: 14 residues. Here the CDR3 DNA reads TGTGCCAGCAGGGTACAGACCCTCTCCTACGAGCAGTACTTC. Its translation is CASRVQTLSYEQYF.

This clonotype was seen more than once but under ten times. The chain joins TRBV10-3 to TRBJ2-7; D perhaps matches TRBD2 (7 bases). This CDR3 is built from 13 residues. V was cut by 10 bases and J by 4 bases, with 17 bases left in between. Germline CDR1 ENHRY, CDR2 SYGVKD. The CDR3 DNA follows: TGTGCCACCATGGAAGGGGGGGGGTACGAGCAGTACTTC. This sequence encodes CATMEGGGYEQYF.

In this sample, this clonotype turned up many times. As DNA, the CDR3 is TGTGCCAGCAGCGTACGCCCGGGAAATGAAAAACTGTTTTTT. Translating it yields CASSVRPGNEKLFF. V usage is TRBV9 and J usage is TRBJ1-4; no clear D. From germline, CDR1 is SGDLS and CDR2 YYNGEE. V lost 1 base and J 5 bases, leaving 9 bases between the germline ends. The CDR3 covers 14 residues.

V gene TRBV20-1 combines with J gene TRBJ2-7; 9 nucleotides agree with TRBD1. The ends lost 6 bases at V and 0 bases at J; junction bases unmatched: 9. The CDR3 loop spans 15 amino acids. Germline V CDR1 and CDR2: DFQATT, SNEGSKA (reference sequence). The CDR3 nucleotides are TGCAGTGCAAGAAACGGACAGGGGAACTCCTACGAGCAGTACTTC. Its translation: CSARNGQGNSYEQYF.

This chain uses TRBV12-3 or TRBV12-4 with TRBJ2-5, with D possibly being TRBD1 (6 bases). V lost 3 bases and J 4 bases, leaving 12 bases between the germline ends. This CDR3 contains 14 residues. Here the CDR3 DNA reads TGTGCCAGCAGTTTGCAGGGGCTAAGAGAGACCCAGTACTTC. Its protein is CASSLQGLRETQYF.

This clonotype has more than one count but fewer than ten. CDR3 amino acids: CASSQDVAGNYGYTF. In DNA, the CDR3 is TGTGCCAGCAGCCAAGACGTTGCAGGGAACTATGGCTACACCTTC. The V and J genes are TRBV3-1 and TRBJ1-2; tentative D call: TRBD1 (5 bases). V dropped 0 bases and J dropped 2 bases, with 10 bases sitting between them. Germline CDR1 is LGHDT and CDR2 is YNNKEL (reference sequence). The CDR3 totals 15 residues.

The chain joins TRBV7-9 to TRBJ2-1; 11 bases are a match to TRBD2. The CDR3 sequence is 16 residues long. J gave up 7 bases and V 1 base, and 6 bases lay outside the gene matches. Per the germline V gene, CDR1 is SEHNR and CDR2 is FQNEAQ (reference sequence). This chain's CDR3 is CASSLVSSGGLNEQFF. In DNA form, the CDR3 reads TGTGCCAGCAGCTTAGTGTCTAGCGGGGGGTTGAATGAGCAGTTCTTC.

The chain carries TRBV21-1 and TRBJ2-7; the table gives TRBD2 as D, unverified against the DNA. TRBV21-1 is a pseudogene. This CDR3 has 16 residues. CDR3 in DNA: TGTGCCAGCAGCGGAGTCCTAGCGGGAGAAAGCCACGAGCAGTACTTC. It translates to CASSGVLAGESHEQYF.

J is TRBJ1-2 and V is TRBV28, with D unclear. Germline loops: CDR1 MDHEN, CDR2 SYDVKM. Trimming took 2 bases from V and 4 from J, leaving 17 bases between them. The length of the CDR3 is 16 residues. The CDR3: CASSLEPTGLGYGYTF. As DNA, the CDR3 is TGTGCCAGCAGTTTAGAGCCGACGGGTCTCGGCTATGGCTACACCTTC.

V gene TRBV9 combines with J gene TRBJ2-1; D gene uncertain. This CDR3 is built from 15 residues. In germline, CDR1 is SGDLS, CDR2 YYNGEE. With 4 bases removed from V and 5 bases from J, the gap between germline ends came to 16 bases. The CDR3 sequence: CASSSTPHLNNEQFF. The CDR3 nucleotides read TGTGCCAGCAGCTCCACCCCTCACTTAAACAATGAGCAGTTCTTC.

There are a few counts of this clonotype. The chain links TRBV20-1 to TRBJ2-7, with no clear D. The CDR3 runs 13 residues. The ends were cut back, 3 bases at V and 0 bases at J, with 9 bases in the middle. CDR1 and CDR2 from the germline V gene are DFQATT and SNEGSKA (reference sequence). For the CDR3, the DNA is TGCAGTGCTAGCCCACAGAGCTCCTACGAGCAGTACTTC. Translating gives CSASPQSSYEQYF.

This clonotype was detected only a few times. J is TRBJ1-5 and V is TRBV20-1; no clear D gene. The CDR3 is made up of 14 amino acids. In germline, CDR1 is DFQATT, CDR2 SNEGSKA (reference sequence). Trimming stripped 4 bases from V and 6 bases from J, with 16 bases between. The CDR3: CSAIDSSKVQPQHF. As DNA, the CDR3 is TGCAGTGCTATTGACTCCTCTAAAGTTCAGCCCCAGCATTTT.

This rearrangement joins TRBV7-2 to TRBJ2-1; TRBD2 aligns across 11 bases. The CDR3 covers 15 residues. The J segment lost 8 bases and the V segment lost 0 bases, leaving 3 bases of the junction unmatched. Germline assignment: CDR1 SGHTA and CDR2 FQGNSA. This CDR3 reads CASSLATSGGYEQFF. The CDR3 DNA is TGTGCCAGCAGCTTAGCCACTAGCGGGGGTTATGAGCAGTTCTTC.

The chain couples TRBV7-7 to TRBJ2-3, with 8 bases aligning to TRBD2. The CDR3 length is 17 residues. Germline-derived CDR1 and CDR2 are SSHAT and FNYEAQ (reference sequence). V shed 1 base, J shed 1 base, and the junction held 7 bases outside the gene matches. CDR3 sequence (DNA): TGTGCCAGCAGCTTAGGATCGGCGGGGGGCGGCACAGATACGCAGTATTTT. As protein: CASSLGSAGGGTDTQYF.